The T cell receptor (beta chain) under discussion was sequenced for a study of T cells in Graves' hyperthyroidism and ophthalmopathy (dated by TCRdb to the late 2010s). About the full investigation: Peripheral blood was collected at initial diagnosis, before any treatment. The study also compared thyroid tissue and blood T-cell repertoires from roughly six Graves' hyperthyroidism patients. For training and testing, the 110 or so patients in the discovery cohort were randomly divided in a 7:3 ratio. TCR V-J signatures able to tell the groups apart were searched for in a discovery cohort of 95 or so patients, of whom roughly 42 had Graves' ophthalmopathy and roughly 59 had stable Graves' hyperthyroidism. Prospective prediction of ophthalmopathy was tested in an independent validation cohort consisting of fewer than 20 hyperthyroidism patients and more than 15 patients who later progressed to ophthalmopathy. After blood sampling, hyperthyroidism patients were treated with methimazole at a starting dose of 30 mg daily, and ophthalmopathy patients were treated with high-dose intravenous methylprednisolone. The paper reports TCR Vbeta CDR3 sequencing of over 130 peripheral blood samples: approximately 43 ophthalmopathy, fewer than 85 hyperthyroidism and around 17 progressor patients.

Stable Graves' hyperthyroidism was defined as the absence of progression to ophthalmopathy over 18 months of follow-up. Hyperthyroidism patients were newly diagnosed, with disease duration under 2 months, and aged 18 to 65 years. Any patient with an uncontrolled infection, another autoimmune disease, pregnancy or lactation was excluded. Diagnoses were established on the basis of clinical symptoms, serum thyroxine and TRAb, thyroid ultrasound, and orbital computed tomography. PBMCs were separated from over 9 ml of fresh peripheral blood using Ficoll-Paque density gradient centrifugation. Total RNA was extracted with Trizol reagent, and quality was checked on an Agilent 2100 Bioanalyzer. In regard to this clonotype: Its antigen remains undetermined. A read error may be the cause here, since a much bigger clone is one base away.

TCR beta CDR3 regions were amplified from RNA transcripts. For the first round of RT-PCR on the TCR CDR3, the HTBI primer set was used together with the Qiagen OneStep RT-PCR kit. The libraries were constructed in a second round of multiplex PCR and then size-selected and purified. Sequencing of the libraries was done on an Illumina HiSeq2000 using paired-end 100 bp reads. Turning to the authors' computational methods: SOAPnuke was used to process the raw data, with reads discarded if the reads contained adapters or uncalled bases, had a mean Phred below 15, or lacked an exact constant-primer or identifier match. High-quality paired reads were merged with COPE v1.2.5, and unique nucleotide sequences were defined as clonotypes. Clonotypes were aligned to IMGT TRBV, TRBD and TRBJ reference segments using MiTCR v1.1. Only V-J combinations with frequency above 0.0001, covering 99% to 99.2% of repertoires, were analysed. A TCS score was defined as the ratio between F50 (clonal expansion) and ExV (chaos), using BLOSUM62-based TCRdist between CDR3 peptides within each V-J. Welch's t-statistics and random forest reduced fewer than 550 V-J features to roughly 13, which were used in a naive Bayes classifier (R e1071). TCRdb trimmed the raw reads at Q25, called clones with MiXCR and kept productive beta chains. CDR3 protein duplicates are merged, each entry listing the most common genes and DNA. These V and J calls derive from TCRdb rather than the authors' analysis. Across this sample there are hundreds of thousands of distinct CDR3 sequences, with approximately 15% seen only once. 10% of the sample is taken by the ten largest.

CDR1 and CDR2 are drawn from the germline V gene: SGHVS, FQNEAQ. The CDR3, cysteine through phenylalanine, is 13 amino acids long. Kept here is only the CDR3 DNA, which spans 39 bases and is read in frame from base 1. Trimming accounts for 5 bases at V and 9 bases at J, while the number of junction bases matched to no gene is 9. Broader findings and caveats from the paper: Blood samples also contained most of the expanded thyroid clonotypes (frequency above 0.001), which suggests that blood repertoires may reflect thyroid immune responses. Sample size was not statistically predetermined, and investigators were not blinded to group allocation. In validation, the model predicted progression to ophthalmopathy with 55% to 71% sensitivity and roughly 72% specificity, a median of 6.5 months before onset. A model built on a 13 V-J signature distinguished ophthalmopathy from stable hyperthyroidism, reaching around 87% sensitivity and under 84% specificity in cross-validation and 80%/75% in testing.

This receptor was identified in a woman aged 18-29 years with Graves' hyperthyroidism. Input material: blood. The V and J segments used are TRBV7-8 and TRBJ1-2; TRBD1 matches 7 bases in the middle. The sequenced DNA: TGTGCCAGCAGCCCAGAGACAGGGAGGAGCTACACCTTC. Its protein is CASSPETGRSYTF.